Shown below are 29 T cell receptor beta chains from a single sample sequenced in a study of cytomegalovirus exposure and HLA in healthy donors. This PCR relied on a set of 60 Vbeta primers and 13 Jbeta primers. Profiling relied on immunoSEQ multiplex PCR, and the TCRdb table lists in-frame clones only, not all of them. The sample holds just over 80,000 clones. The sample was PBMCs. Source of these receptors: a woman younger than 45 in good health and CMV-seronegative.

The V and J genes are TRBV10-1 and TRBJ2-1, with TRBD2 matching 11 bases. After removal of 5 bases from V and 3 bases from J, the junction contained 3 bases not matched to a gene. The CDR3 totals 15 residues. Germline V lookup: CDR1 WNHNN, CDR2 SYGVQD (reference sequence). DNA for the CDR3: TGCGCCAGCAGTCCCGGGACTAGCGGCTACAATGAGCAGTTCTTC. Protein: CASSPGTSGYNEQFF.

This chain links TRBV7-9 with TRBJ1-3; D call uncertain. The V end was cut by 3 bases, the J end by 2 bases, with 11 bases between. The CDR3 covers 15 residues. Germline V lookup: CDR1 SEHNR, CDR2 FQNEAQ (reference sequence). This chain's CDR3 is CASSFSSGAGNTIYF. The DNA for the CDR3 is TGTGCCAGCAGCTTCTCCTCCGGGGCTGGAAACACCATATATTTT.

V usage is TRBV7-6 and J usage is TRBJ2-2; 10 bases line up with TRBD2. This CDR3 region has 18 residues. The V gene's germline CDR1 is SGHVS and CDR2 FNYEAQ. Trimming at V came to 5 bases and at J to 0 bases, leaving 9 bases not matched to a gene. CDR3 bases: TGTGCCAGCAGCCCCCGGGCTAGCGGGGGAGCGAACACCGGGGAGCTGTTTTTT. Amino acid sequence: CASSPRASGGANTGELFF.

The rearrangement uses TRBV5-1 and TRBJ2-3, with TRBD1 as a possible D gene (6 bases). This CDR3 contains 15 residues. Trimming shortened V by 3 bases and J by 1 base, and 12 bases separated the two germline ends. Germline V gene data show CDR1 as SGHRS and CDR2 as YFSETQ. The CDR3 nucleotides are TGCGCCAGCAGCTCCCCGGGACACCGCACAGATACGCAGTATTTT. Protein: CASSSPGHRTDTQYF.

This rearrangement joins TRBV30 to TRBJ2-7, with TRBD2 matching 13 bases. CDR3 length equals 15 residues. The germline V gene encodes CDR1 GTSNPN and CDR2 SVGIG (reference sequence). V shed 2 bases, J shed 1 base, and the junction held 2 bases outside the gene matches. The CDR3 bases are TGTGCCTGGAGTACGGGACTAGCGGGATCCTACGAGCAGTACTTC. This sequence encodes CAWSTGLAGSYEQYF.

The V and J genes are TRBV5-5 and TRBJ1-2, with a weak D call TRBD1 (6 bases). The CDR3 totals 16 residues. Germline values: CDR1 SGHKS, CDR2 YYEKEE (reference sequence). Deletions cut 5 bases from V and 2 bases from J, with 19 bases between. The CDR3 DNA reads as TGTGCCAGCAGTCCAAATGGGGCAGGGACAAACTATGGCTACACCTTC. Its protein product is CASSPNGAGTNYGYTF.

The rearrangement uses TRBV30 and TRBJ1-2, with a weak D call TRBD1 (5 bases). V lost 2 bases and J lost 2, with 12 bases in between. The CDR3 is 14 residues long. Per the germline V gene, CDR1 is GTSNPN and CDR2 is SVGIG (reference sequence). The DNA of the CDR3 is TGTGCCTGGAGTTTAGTCGGGGGGAACTATGGCTACACCTTC. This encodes CAWSLVGGNYGYTF.

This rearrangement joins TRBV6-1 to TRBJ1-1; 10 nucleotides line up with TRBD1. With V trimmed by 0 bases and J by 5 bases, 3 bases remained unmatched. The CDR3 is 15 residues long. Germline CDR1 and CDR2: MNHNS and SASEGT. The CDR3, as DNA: TGTGCCAGCAGTGAAGCCGGACAGGGGGGGACTGAAGCTTTCTTT. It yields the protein CASSEAGQGGTEAFF.

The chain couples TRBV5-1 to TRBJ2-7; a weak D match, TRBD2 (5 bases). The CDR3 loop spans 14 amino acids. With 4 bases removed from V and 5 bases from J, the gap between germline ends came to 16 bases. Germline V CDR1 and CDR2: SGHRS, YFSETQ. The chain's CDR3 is CASSGPDSAHEQYF. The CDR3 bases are TGCGCCAGCAGCGGACCGGACTCGGCCCACGAGCAGTACTTC.

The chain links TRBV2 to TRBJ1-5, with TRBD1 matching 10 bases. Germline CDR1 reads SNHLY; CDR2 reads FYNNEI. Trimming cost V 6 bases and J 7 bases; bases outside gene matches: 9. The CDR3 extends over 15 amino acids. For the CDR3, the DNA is TGTGCCAGCAGAACCGGGACAGGGGAGCGGCAGCCCCAGCATTTT. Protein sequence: CASRTGTGERQPQHF.

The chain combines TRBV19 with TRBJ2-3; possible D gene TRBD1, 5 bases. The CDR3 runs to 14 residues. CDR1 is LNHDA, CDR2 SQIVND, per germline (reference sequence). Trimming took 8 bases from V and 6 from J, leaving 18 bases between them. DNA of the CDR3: TGTGCCAGTGCAGGGCCTACCTATTGGGATACGCAGTATTTT. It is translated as CASAGPTYWDTQYF.

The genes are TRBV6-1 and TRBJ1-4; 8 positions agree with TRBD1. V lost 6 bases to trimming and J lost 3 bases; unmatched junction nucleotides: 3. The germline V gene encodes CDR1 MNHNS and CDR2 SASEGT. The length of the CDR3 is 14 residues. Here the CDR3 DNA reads TGTGCCAGCAGCCTGACAGGGGCTAATGAAAAACTGTTTTTT. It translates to CASSLTGANEKLFF.

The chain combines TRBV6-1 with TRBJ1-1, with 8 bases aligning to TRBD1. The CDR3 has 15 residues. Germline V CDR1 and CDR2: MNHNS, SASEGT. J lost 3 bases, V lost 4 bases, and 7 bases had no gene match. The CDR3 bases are TGTGCCAGCAGTGTTACCGGGACAGGCGACACTGAAGCTTTCTTT. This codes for CASSVTGTGDTEAFF.

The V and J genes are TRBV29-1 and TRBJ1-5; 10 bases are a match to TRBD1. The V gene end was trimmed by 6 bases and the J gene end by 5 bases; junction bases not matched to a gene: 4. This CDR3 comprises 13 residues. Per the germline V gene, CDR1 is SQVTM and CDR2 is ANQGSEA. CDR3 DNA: TGCAGCGTGGGACAGGGGCCCCATCAGCCCCAGCATTTT. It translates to CSVGQGPHQPQHF.

The CDR3 here is CASSPRGGTMNTEAFF. CDR3 DNA: TGTGCCAGCAGCCCGCGGGGGGGTACCATGAACACTGAAGCTTTCTTT. The V call is TRBV7-2, the J call TRBJ1-1; D may be TRBD1 (5 bases). The CDR3 consists of 16 residues. Germline lookup yields CDR1 SGHTA and CDR2 FQGNSA. Deletions cut 5 bases from V and 0 bases from J, with 16 bases between.

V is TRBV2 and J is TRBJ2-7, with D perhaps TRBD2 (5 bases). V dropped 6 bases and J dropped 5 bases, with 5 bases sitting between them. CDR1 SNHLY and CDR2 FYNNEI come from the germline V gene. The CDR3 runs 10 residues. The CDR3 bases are TGTGCCAGCAGGAGGGACGAGCAGTACTTC. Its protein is CASRRDEQYF.

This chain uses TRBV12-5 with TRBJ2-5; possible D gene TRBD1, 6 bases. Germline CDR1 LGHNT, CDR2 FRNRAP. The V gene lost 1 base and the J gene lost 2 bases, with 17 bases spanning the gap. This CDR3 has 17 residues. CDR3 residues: CASGLGGRSGQQETQYF. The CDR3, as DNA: TGTGCTAGTGGTTTGGGGGGGAGATCCGGACAGCAAGAGACCCAGTACTTC. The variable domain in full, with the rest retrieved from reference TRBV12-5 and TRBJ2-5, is DARVTQTPRHKVTEMGQEVTMRCQPILGHNTVFWYRQTMMQGLELLAYFRNRAPLDDSGMPKDRFSAEMPDATLATLKIQPSEPRDSAVYFCASGLGGRSGQQETQYFGPGTRLLVL.

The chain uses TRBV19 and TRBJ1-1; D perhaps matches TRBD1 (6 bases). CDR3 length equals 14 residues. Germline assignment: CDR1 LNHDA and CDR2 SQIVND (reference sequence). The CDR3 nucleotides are TGTGCTACGAAAAGGGACACAATGAACACTGAAGCTTTCTTT. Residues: CATKRDTMNTEAFF.

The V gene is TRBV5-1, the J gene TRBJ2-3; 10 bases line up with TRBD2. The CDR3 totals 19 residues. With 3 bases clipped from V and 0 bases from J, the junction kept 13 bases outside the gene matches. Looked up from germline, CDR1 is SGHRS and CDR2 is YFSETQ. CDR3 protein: CASSSNLAGAPSSTDTQYF. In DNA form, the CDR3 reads TGCGCCAGCAGCTCGAATCTAGCGGGAGCTCCCTCTAGCACAGATACGCAGTATTTT.

The CDR3 bases are TGCGCCAGCAGCCAAGATAGGCCAGGGGGGTTGGAGACCCAGTACTTC. As protein: CASSQDRPGGLETQYF. The chain is built from TRBV4-1 and TRBJ2-5; D might be TRBD1 (7 bases). In germline, CDR1 is MGHRA, CDR2 YSYEKL. The V and J ends lost 0 bases and 5 bases respectively, with 16 bases between them. The CDR3 covers 16 residues.

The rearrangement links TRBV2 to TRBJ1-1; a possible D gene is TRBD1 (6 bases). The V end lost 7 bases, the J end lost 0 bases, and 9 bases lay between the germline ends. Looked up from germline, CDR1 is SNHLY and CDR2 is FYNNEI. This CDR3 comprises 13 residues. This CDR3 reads CASKQGLNTEAFF. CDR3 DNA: TGTGCCAGCAAACAGGGCCTGAACACTGAAGCTTTCTTT.

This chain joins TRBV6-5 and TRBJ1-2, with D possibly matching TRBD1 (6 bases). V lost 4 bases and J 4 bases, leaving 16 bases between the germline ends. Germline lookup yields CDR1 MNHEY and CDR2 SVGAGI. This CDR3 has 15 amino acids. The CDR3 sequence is CASSSGQSSIYGYTF. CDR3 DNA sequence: TGTGCCAGCAGTTCCGGACAGAGTAGTATCTATGGCTACACCTTC.

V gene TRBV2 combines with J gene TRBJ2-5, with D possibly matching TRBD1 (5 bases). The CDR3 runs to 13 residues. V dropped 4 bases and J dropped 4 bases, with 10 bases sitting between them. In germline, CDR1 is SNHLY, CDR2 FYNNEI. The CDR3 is CASSAGWRETQYF. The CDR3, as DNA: TGTGCCAGCAGTGCAGGGTGGCGAGAGACCCAGTACTTC.

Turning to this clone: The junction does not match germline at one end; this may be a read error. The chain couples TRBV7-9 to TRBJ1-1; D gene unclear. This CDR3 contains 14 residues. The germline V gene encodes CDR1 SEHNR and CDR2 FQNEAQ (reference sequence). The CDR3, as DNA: TGTGCCAGCACCTTAGCTGGTAGGAGCACTGAAGCTTTCTTT. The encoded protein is CASTLAGRSTEAFF.

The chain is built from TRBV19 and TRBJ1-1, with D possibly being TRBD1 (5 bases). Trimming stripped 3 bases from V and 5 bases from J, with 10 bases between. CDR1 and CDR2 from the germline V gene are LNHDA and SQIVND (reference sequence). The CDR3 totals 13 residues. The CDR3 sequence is CASSMSGETEAFF. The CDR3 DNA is TGTGCCAGTAGTATGTCGGGGGAAACTGAAGCTTTCTTT.

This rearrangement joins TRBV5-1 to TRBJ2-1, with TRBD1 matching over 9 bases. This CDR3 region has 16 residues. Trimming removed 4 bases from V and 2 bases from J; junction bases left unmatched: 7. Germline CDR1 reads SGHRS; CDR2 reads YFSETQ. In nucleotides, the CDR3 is TGCGCCAGCAGCCGAGCAAGGACAGGGGCCTACAATGAGCAGTTCTTC. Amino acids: CASSRARTGAYNEQFF. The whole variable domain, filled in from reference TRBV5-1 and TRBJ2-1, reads KAGVTQTPRYLIKTRGQQVTLSCSPISGHRSVSWYQQTPGQGLQFLFEYFSETQRNKGNFPGRFSGRQFSNSRSEMNVSTLELGDSALYLCASSRARTGAYNEQFFGPGTRLTVL.

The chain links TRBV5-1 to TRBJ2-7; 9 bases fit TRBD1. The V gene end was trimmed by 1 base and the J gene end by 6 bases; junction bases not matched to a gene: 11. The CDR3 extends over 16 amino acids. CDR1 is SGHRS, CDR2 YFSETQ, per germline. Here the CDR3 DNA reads TGCGCCAGCAGCTTGACAGGACAGGGGACCCGTTCCGAGCAGTACTTC. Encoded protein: CASSLTGQGTRSEQYF.

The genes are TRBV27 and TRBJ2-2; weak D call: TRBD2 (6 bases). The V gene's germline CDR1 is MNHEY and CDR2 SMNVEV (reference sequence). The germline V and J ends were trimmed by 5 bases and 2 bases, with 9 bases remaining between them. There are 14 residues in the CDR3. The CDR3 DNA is TGTGCCAGCAGTGGGACTTTCAACACCGGGGAGCTGTTTTTT. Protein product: CASSGTFNTGELFF.

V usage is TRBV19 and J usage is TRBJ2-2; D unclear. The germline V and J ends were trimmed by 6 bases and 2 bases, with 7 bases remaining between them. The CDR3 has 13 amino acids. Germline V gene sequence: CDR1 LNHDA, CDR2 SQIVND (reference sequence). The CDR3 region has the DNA TGTGCCAGTAGGGAGAAAAACACCGGGGAGCTGTTTTTT. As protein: CASREKNTGELFF. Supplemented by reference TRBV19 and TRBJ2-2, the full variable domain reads DGGITQSPKYLFRKEGQNVTLSCEQNLNHDAMYWYRQDPGQGLRLIYYSQIVNDFQKGDIAEGYSVSREKKESFPLTVTSAQKNPTAFYLCASREKNTGELFFGEGSRLTVL.